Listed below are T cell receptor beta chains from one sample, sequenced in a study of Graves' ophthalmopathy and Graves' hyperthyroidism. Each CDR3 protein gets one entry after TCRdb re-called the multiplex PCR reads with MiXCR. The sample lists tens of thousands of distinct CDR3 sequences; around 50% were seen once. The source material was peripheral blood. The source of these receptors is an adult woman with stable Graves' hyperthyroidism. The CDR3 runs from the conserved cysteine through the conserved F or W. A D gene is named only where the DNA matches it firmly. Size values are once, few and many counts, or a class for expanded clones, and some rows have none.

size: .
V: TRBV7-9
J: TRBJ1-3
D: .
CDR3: CASSPTPGRTIYF
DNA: TGTGCCAGCAGCCCAACTCCAGGGAGGACCATATATTTT

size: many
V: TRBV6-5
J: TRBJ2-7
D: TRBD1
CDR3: CASSSSGTGGYEQYF
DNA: TGTGCCAGCAGTTCCTCCGGGACAGGGGGGTACGAGCAGTACTTC

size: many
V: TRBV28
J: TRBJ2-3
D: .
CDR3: CASSLPTPDTQYF
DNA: TGTGCCAGCAGTTTACCCACTCCAGATACGCAGTATTTT

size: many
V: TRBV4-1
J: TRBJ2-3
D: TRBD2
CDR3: CASSRTSETRSPDTQYF
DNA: TGCGCCAGCAGCCGCACTAGCGAGACAAGGAGCCCAGATACGCAGTATTTT

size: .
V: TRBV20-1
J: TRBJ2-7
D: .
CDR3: CSAYEQYF
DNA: TGCAGTGCCTACGAGCAGTACTTC

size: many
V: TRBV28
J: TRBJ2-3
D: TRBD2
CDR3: CASSPGLADPPDTQYF
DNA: TGTGCCAGCAGCCCCGGACTAGCGGACCCTCCAGATACGCAGTATTTT

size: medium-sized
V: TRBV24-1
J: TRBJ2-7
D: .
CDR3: CATSAGSYEQYF
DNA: TGTGCCACCAGCGCCGGGTCTTACGAGCAGTACTTC

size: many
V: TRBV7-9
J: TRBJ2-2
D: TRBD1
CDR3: CASSLMGQGVPGELFF
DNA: TGTGCCAGCAGCTTAATGGGACAGGGGGTACCCGGGGAGCTGTTTTTT

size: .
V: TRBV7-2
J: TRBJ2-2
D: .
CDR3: CASSPPSRGGGTGGLLF
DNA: TGTGCCAGCAGCCCCCCCTCACGAGGGGGCGGCACCGGGGGGCTGCTTTTT

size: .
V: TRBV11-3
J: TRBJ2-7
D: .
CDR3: CASSWRGGTSYEQYF
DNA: TGTGCCAGCAGCTGGCGTGGCGGGACCTCCTACGAGCAGTACTTC

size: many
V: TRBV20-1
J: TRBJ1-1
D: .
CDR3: CSARASSGSLEAFF
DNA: TGCAGTGCTAGAGCCTCTTCGGGTAGCCTTGAAGCTTTCTTT

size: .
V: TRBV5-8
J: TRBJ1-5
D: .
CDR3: CASSLFLRGGRGIQPQHF
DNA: TGTGCCAGCAGCTTGTTCTTGAGAGGTGGCAGGGGCATTCAGCCCCAGCATTTT

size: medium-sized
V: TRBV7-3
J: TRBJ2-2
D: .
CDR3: CASSLTIGTGELFF
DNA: TGTGCCAGCAGCTTAACAATCGGGACCGGGGAGCTGTTTTTT

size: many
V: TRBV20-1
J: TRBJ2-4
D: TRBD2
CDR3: CSAMASGRQNIQYF
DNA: TGCAGTGCTATGGCTAGCGGGAGGCAAAACATTCAGTACTTC

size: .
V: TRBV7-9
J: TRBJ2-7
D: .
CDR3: CGSSSGGVREQNF
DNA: TGTGGCAGCAGCTCAGGAGGGGTGCGCGAGCAGAACTTC

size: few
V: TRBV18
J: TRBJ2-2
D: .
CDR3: CASSPRDPSTGELFF
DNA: TGTGCCAGCTCACCCCGGGACCCCTCCACCGGGGAGCTGTTTTTT

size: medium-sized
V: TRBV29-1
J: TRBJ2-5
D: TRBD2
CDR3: CSVEFREGHETQYF
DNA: TGCAGCGTTGAATTCCGGGAGGGCCATGAGACCCAGTACTTC

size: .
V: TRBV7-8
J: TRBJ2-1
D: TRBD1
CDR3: CASQPPTGEYNEQFF
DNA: TGTGCCAGCCAACCCCCTACAGGGGAGTATAATGAGCAGTTCTTC

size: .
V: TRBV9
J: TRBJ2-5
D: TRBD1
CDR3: CASSAGQGAGETQYF
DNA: TGTGCCAGCAGCGCTGGACAGGGGGCCGGGGAGACCCAGTACTTC

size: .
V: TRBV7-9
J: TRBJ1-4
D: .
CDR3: CASRRGAGDEKLFF
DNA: TGTGCCAGCAGACGCGGCGCGGGGGATGAAAAACTGTTTTTT

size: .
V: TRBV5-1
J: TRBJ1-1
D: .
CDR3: CASSLGVTADVEAFF
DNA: TGCGCCAGCAGCCTGGGGGTGACGGCGGACGTCGAAGCTTTCTTT

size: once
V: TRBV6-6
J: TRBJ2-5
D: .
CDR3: CASSVRNRLIQYF
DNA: TGTGCCAGCAGTGTTAGGAACAGGTTGATCCAGTACTTC

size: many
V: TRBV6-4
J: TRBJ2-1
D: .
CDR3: CASSEREENEQFF
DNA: TGTGCCAGCAGTGAGAGGGAGGAAAATGAGCAGTTCTTC

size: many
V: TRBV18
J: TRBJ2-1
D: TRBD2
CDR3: CASSRGIAGEVEQFF
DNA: TGTGCCAGCTCACGGGGTATAGCGGGAGAAGTTGAGCAGTTCTTC

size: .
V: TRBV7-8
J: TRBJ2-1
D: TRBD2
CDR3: CASRTSRDYDEQFF
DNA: TGTGCCAGCAGAACCAGCCGGGACTACGATGAGCAGTTCTTC

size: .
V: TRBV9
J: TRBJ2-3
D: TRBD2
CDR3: CASSVPLAVTDTQYF
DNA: TGTGCCAGCAGCGTGCCCCTAGCGGTCACAGATACGCAGTATTTT

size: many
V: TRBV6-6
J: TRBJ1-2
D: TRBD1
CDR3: CATGTGAGGYTF
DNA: TGTGCCACCGGGACAGGGGCGGGTGGCTACACCTTC

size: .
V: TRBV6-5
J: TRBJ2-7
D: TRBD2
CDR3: CASRPSGAPTYEQYF
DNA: TGTGCCAGCAGACCCAGCGGGGCACCCACCTACGAGCAGTACTTC

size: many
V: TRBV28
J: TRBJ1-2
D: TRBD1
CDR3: CASKPRTGGYGYTF
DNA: TGTGCCAGCAAACCCCGGACAGGTGGCTATGGCTACACCTTC

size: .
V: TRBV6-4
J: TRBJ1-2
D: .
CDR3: CASSDLGPWGYGYTF
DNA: TGTGCCAGCAGTGACCTCGGGCCCTGGGGCTATGGCTACACCTTC

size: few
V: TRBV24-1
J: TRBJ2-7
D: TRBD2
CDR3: CATSDGGLAGDYEQYF
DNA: TGTGCCACCAGTGACGGGGGACTAGCGGGAGACTACGAGCAGTACTTC

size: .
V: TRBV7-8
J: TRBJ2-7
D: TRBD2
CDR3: CASSPGLAGPYEQYF
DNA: TGCGCCAGCAGCCCGGGACTAGCGGGCCCTTACGAGCAGTACTTC

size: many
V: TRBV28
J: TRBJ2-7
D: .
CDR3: CASSLKAEVYEQYF
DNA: TGTGCCAGCAGTTTAAAAGCGGAGGTCTACGAGCAGTACTTC

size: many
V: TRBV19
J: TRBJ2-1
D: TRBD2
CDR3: CASSRDWWEGNNEQFF
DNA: TGTGCCAGTAGCCGGGACTGGTGGGAGGGCAACAATGAGCAGTTCTTC

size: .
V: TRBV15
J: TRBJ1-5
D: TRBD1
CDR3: CATSRDRDRGRFGNQPQHF
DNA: TGTGCCACCAGCAGAGATCGGGACAGGGGGCGTTTTGGCAATCAGCCCCAGCATTTT

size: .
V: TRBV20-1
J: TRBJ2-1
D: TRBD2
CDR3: CSARQWTSGRYYNEQFF
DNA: TGCAGTGCTAGACAATGGACTAGCGGGAGGTACTACAATGAGCAGTTCTTC

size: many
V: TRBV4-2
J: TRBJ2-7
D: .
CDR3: CASSQDLAGDVYEQYF
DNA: TGTGCCAGCAGCCAAGATCTGGCAGGGGATGTGTACGAGCAGTACTTC

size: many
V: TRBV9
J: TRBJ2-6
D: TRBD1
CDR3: CASSARDSHSGANVLTF
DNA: TGTGCCAGCAGCGCCCGGGACAGTCACTCTGGGGCCAACGTCCTGACTTTC

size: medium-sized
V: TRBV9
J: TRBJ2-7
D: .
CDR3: CASSVEGAGEQYF
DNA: TGTGCCAGCAGCGTAGAGGGGGCGGGGGAGCAGTACTTC

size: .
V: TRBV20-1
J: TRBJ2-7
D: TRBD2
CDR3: CSATPRGLAGIGEQYF
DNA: TGCAGTGCTACCCCCCGGGGACTAGCGGGAATCGGCGAGCAGTACTTC

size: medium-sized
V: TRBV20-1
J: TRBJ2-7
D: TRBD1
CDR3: CSARTGGYEQYF
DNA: TGCAGTGCTAGGACAGGGGGATACGAGCAGTACTTC

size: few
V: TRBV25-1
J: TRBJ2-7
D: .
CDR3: CASSESNREKVYEQYF
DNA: TGTGCCAGCAGTGAGAGTAACCGGGAAAAGGTATACGAGCAGTACTTC

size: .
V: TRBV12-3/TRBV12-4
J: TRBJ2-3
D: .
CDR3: CASSLRRGASTDTQYF
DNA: TGTGCCAGCAGTCTCAGACGGGGGGCGAGCACAGATACGCAGTACTTT

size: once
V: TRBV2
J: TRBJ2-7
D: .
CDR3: CATTTSPGPGEQYF
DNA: TGTGCCACAACGACCAGCCCCGGCCCCGGGGAGCAGTACTTC

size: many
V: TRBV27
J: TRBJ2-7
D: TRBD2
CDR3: CASRSGLAGSNEQYF
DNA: TGTGCCAGCAGATCTGGACTAGCGGGTTCCAACGAGCAGTACTTC

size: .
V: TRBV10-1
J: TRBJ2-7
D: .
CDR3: CVSKGMGYAQYF
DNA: TGCGTCAGCAAGGGCATGGGTTACGCGCAGTACTTC

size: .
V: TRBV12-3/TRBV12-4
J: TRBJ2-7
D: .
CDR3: CASSLSPDCPYEQYF
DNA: TGTGCCAGCAGTTTATCCCCGGACTGCCCTTACGAGCAGTACTTC

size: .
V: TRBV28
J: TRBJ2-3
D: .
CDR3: CASSPLQGIMNNTQCF
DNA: TGTGCCAGCAGTCCCTTACAGGGAATAATGAACAATACGCAGTGTTTT

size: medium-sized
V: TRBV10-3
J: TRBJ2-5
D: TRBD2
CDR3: CAISEGGTTQETQYF
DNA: TGTGCCATCAGTGAGGGCGGGACTACCCAAGAGACCCAGTACTTC

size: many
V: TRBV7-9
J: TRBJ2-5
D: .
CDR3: CASSLGMGIQETQYF
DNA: TGTGCCAGCAGCCTAGGCATGGGAATCCAAGAGACCCAGTACTTC

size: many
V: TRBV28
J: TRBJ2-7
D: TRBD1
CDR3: CASKPPGQIYEQYF
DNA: TGTGCCAGCAAACCCCCGGGACAGATCTACGAGCAGTACTTC